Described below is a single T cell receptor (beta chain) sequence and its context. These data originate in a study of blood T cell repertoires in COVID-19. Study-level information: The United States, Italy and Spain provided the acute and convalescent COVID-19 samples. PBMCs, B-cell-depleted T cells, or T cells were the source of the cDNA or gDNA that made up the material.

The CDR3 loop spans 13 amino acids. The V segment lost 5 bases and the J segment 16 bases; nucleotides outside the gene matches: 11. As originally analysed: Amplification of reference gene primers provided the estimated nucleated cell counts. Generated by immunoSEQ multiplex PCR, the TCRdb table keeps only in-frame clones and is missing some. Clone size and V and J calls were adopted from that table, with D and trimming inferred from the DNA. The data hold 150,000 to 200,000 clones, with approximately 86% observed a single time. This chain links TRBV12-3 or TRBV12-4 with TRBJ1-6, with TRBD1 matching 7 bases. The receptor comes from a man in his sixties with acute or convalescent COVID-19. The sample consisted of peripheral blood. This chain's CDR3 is CASSTRDSGWLHF. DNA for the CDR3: TGTGCCAGCAGTACCCGGGACAGTGGGTGGCTCCACTTT.